The 21 T cell receptor beta chains below were found in one sample sequenced in a study of shared clonotypes between healthy human individuals (dated by TCRdb to 2020 to 2021). Library creation used the immunoSEQ multiplex PCR assay. Not all clones reach the TCRdb copy of this immuneACCESS table, which keeps in-frame sequences only. Checked studies attribute under half of the gap to unresolved V genes and leave the rest unexplained. The sample yields fewer than 3 million clones; 85% to 95% were counted once. 0.37% of the sample is held by the ten biggest clonotypes. The specimen sequenced was naive CD4+ T cells from PBMCs. Explained via the paper, the cell subset or site label denotes: CD45RA+ positively selected. The receptors were sampled from a man between 18 and 35 years old in good health. Some clones in this sample may be carry-over from other donors' samples.

V is TRBV18 and J is TRBJ1-2; 10 bases align to TRBD1. The junction had 2 bases not matched to a gene; V was cut back by 8 bases and J by 2 bases. The germline V gene encodes CDR1 KGHSH and CDR2 LQKENI. CDR3 length: 13 amino acids. CDR3 loop: CASGDRGNYGYTF. CDR3 nucleotides: TGTGCCAGCGGGGACAGGGGCAACTATGGCTACACCTTC.

The CDR3 DNA reads as TGTGCCAGCAGTCTCCGGGACTTCTCTGAGCAGTACTTC. Its translation is CASSLRDFSEQYF. V gene TRBV6-1 combines with J gene TRBJ2-7; possible D gene TRBD2, 6 bases. There are 13 residues in the CDR3. The germline V gene encodes CDR1 MNHNS and CDR2 SASEGT. Deletions cut 5 bases from V and 7 bases from J, with 15 bases between.

This clone was recorded a few times. The genes are TRBV7-9 and TRBJ1-1; no definite D call. Germline V lookup: CDR1 SEHNR, CDR2 FQNEAQ (reference sequence). The CDR3 sequence is 14 residues long. Trimming pared 3 bases from V and 0 bases from J, leaving 8 bases between. CDR3 sequence (DNA): TGTGCCAGCAGCTTCCTACAGCTGAACACTGAAGCTTTCTTT. This gives the protein CASSFLQLNTEAFF.

The rearrangement joins TRBV6-5 to TRBJ2-2, with D uncertain. V lost 7 bases to trimming and J lost 9 bases, with 15 bases between them. The CDR3 is 13 residues long. CDR1 is MNHEY, CDR2 SVGAGI, per germline. In DNA, the CDR3 is TGTGCCAGCAAGGGCGGCCCCAACCGGGAGCTGTTTTTT. This encodes CASKGGPNRELFF.

This sequence joins TRBV4-1 and TRBJ2-1; 7 bases match TRBD2. CDR3 length: 18 residues. Germline V gives CDR1 MGHRA, CDR2 YSYEKL. J gave up 3 bases and V 0 bases, and 11 bases lay outside the gene matches. DNA of the CDR3: TGCGCCAGCAGCCAAGATGGGGGGGGGACTTGGAGCTACAATGAGCAGTTCTTC. The encoded protein is CASSQDGGGTWSYNEQFF.

This clone was observed once. This sequence joins TRBV2 and TRBJ1-2, with D possibly TRBD1 on 5 matching bases. V lost 3 bases and J 2 bases, leaving 10 bases between the germline ends. Germline CDR1 reads SNHLY; CDR2 reads FYNNEI. The CDR3 has 14 amino acids. The CDR3 loop is CASSDQGPNYGYTF. CDR3 sequence (DNA): TGTGCCAGCAGTGACCAGGGACCAAACTATGGCTACACCTTC.

This clone occurred once. This chain links TRBV10-1 with TRBJ1-2; the D is unclear. Germline lookup yields CDR1 WNHNN and CDR2 SYGVQD (reference sequence). V lost 2 bases and J 1 base, leaving 11 bases between the germline ends. The CDR3 runs 15 residues. In DNA, the CDR3 is TGCGCCAGCAGTGAGCCATCGACTTTTAACTATGGCTACACCTTC. This codes for CASSEPSTFNYGYTF.

The chain links TRBV5-1 to TRBJ1-2, with 9 bases fitting TRBD1. The germline CDR1 and CDR2 sequences are SGHRS and YFSETQ. The CDR3 has 14 residues. V lost 1 base, J lost 5 bases, and 3 bases stayed unmatched. This chain's CDR3 is CASSLRGQGYGYTF. The CDR3 coding sequence is TGCGCCAGCAGCTTGAGAGGACAGGGGTATGGCTACACCTTC. Drawing the rest from reference TRBV5-1 and TRBJ1-2, the complete variable domain is KAGVTQTPRYLIKTRGQQVTLSCSPISGHRSVSWYQQTPGQGLQFLFEYFSETQRNKGNFPGRFSGRQFSNSRSEMNVSTLELGDSALYLCASSLRGQGYGYTFGSGTRLTVV.

V gene TRBV2 combines with J gene TRBJ1-2, with D possibly matching TRBD1 (6 bases). The V end was cut by 6 bases, the J end by 2 bases, with 19 bases between. This CDR3 region has 16 residues. The V gene's germline CDR1 is SNHLY and CDR2 FYNNEI. As DNA, the CDR3 is TGTGCCAGCAGCCGAAGGGGGGTACGGATCAACTATGGCTACACCTTC. Its protein is CASSRRGVRINYGYTF. Supplemented by reference TRBV2 and TRBJ1-2, the full variable domain reads EPEVTQTPSHQVTQMGQEVILRCVPISNHLYFYWYRQILGQKVEFLVSFYNNEISEKSEIFDDQFSVERPDGSNFTLKIRSTKLEDSAMYFCASSRRGVRINYGYTFGSGTRLTVV.

V usage is TRBV6-6 and J usage is TRBJ1-5; no firm D call. CDR3 length: 13 residues. V was cut by 8 bases and J by 4 bases, with 12 bases left in between. Germline V gene sequence: CDR1 MNHNY, CDR2 SVGAGI (reference sequence). The CDR3 bases are TGTGCCAGCGATGATAGGAAGAATCAGCCCCAGCATTTT. Protein sequence: CASDDRKNQPQHF.

V gene TRBV7-9 combines with J gene TRBJ1-2; 7 bases fit TRBD1. The length of the CDR3 is 17 residues. The germline CDR1 and CDR2 sequences are SEHNR and FQNEAQ (reference sequence). The V and J ends lost 5 bases and 4 bases, in that order; junction bases with no gene match: 16. Here the CDR3 reads CASSHLTTGNEAYGYTF. CDR3 DNA sequence: TGTGCCAGCAGCCACCTCACGACAGGGAATGAGGCCTATGGCTACACCTTC.

This chain uses TRBV28 with TRBJ1-2; D gene unclear. There are 14 residues in the CDR3. Trimming shortened V by 5 bases and J by 4 bases, and 14 bases separated the two germline ends. Germline V CDR1 and CDR2: MDHEN, SYDVKM. CDR3 sequence reads: CASSPPDHFYGYTF. The CDR3 coding sequence is TGTGCCAGCAGTCCCCCAGACCACTTCTATGGCTACACCTTC.

The V and J genes are TRBV6-5 and TRBJ2-3; D might be TRBD1 (6 bases). This CDR3 contains 16 residues. V was cut by 2 bases and J by 1 base, with 13 bases left in between. Germline V gives CDR1 MNHEY, CDR2 SVGAGI. CDR3 amino acids: CASSYVGARGTDTQYF. CDR3 DNA: TGTGCCAGCAGTTACGTGGGGGCGCGGGGCACAGATACGCAGTATTTT.

This sequence joins TRBV23-1 and TRBJ1-1; D might be TRBD1 (5 bases). TRBV23-1 is an ORF; its function is uncertain. Trimming took 4 bases from V and 1 from J, leaving 22 bases between them. This CDR3 contains 18 residues. The CDR3 nucleotides read TGCGCCAGCAGTCCGAGAACAGAGGAACGACAGAAGAACACTGAAGCTTTCTTT. Amino acids: CASSPRTEERQKNTEAFF.

The genes are TRBV2 and TRBJ1-2; no reliable D call. The CDR3 is 14 amino acids. CDR1 is SNHLY and CDR2 is FYNNEI in the germline V gene. The V and J ends lost 1 base and 2 bases respectively, with 8 bases between them. In nucleotides, the CDR3 is TGTGCCAGCAGTGAAGGGGTCCACAACTATGGCTACACCTTC. The encoded protein is CASSEGVHNYGYTF.

Note on this clone: Other DNA sequences from this sample encode an identical CDR3 as well. The rearrangement links TRBV28 to TRBJ1-2; D is unresolved. Trimming left V 3 bases short and J 4 bases short, with 6 bases between. Per germline, CDR1 MDHEN and CDR2 SYDVKM. The CDR3 loop spans 12 amino acids. The CDR3 loop reads CASSLRAYGYTF. The CDR3 coding sequence is TGTGCCAGCAGTTTGCGGGCCTATGGCTACACCTTC.

This sequence joins TRBV7-9 and TRBJ2-2; either TRBD1 or TRBD2 may fit D (5 bases each). The V and J ends lost 5 bases and 3 bases respectively, with 16 bases between them. CDR3 size: 16 residues. The V gene's germline CDR1 is SEHNR and CDR2 FQNEAQ (reference sequence). CDR3 in DNA: TGTGCCAGCAGCCCTACCTGGCAGGGAGACACCGGGGAGCTGTTTTTT. Translating gives CASSPTWQGDTGELFF.

V and J are TRBV9 and TRBJ2-5; tentatively, D is TRBD1 or TRBD2 (5 bases each). V was trimmed by 0 bases and J by 3 bases, leaving 18 bases between them. CDR3 length: 17 amino acids. Per the germline V gene, CDR1 is SGDLS and CDR2 is YYNGEE. CDR3 region: CASSVGPGTRGEETQYF. CDR3 nucleotides: TGTGCCAGCAGCGTAGGCCCAGGGACGCGCGGAGAAGAGACCCAGTACTTC. Filled out from reference TRBV9 and TRBJ2-5, the complete variable domain reads DSGVTQTPKHLITATGQRVTLRCSPRSGDLSVYWYQQSLDQGLQFLIQYYNGEERAKGNILERFSAQQFPDLHSELNLSSLELGDSALYFCASSVGPGTRGEETQYFGPGTRLLVL.

Notes on this clone: This same CDR3 is encoded by further DNA sequences in the sample. The chain is built from TRBV27 and TRBJ1-5, with D unresolved. CDR1 is MNHEY and CDR2 is SMNVEV in the germline V gene (reference sequence). This CDR3 has 16 residues. The V end lost 8 bases, the J end lost 4 bases, and 21 bases lay between the germline ends. The CDR3 loop is CASHRTSDGPNQPQHF. CDR3 in DNA: TGTGCCAGCCACCGAACCTCGGACGGACCAAATCAGCCCCAGCATTTT.

The chain couples TRBV6-6 to TRBJ1-5; D is uncertain. Germline CDR1 and CDR2: MNHNY and SVGAGI (reference sequence). This CDR3 has 13 residues. The ends were cut back, 8 bases at V and 3 bases at J, with 11 bases in the middle. This CDR3 reads CASRPGPNQPQHF. The CDR3 DNA reads as TGTGCCAGCCGGCCGGGCCCCAATCAGCCCCAGCATTTT.

The chain is built from TRBV28 and TRBJ1-5, with 8 bases lining up with TRBD1. This CDR3 has 15 residues. Per germline, CDR1 MDHEN and CDR2 SYDVKM. V shed 7 bases and J 7 bases; nucleotides not matched to a gene: 12. This CDR3 reads CASTSMDRVWQPQHF. The CDR3 DNA is TGTGCCAGCACAAGTATGGACAGGGTTTGGCAGCCCCAGCATTTT.